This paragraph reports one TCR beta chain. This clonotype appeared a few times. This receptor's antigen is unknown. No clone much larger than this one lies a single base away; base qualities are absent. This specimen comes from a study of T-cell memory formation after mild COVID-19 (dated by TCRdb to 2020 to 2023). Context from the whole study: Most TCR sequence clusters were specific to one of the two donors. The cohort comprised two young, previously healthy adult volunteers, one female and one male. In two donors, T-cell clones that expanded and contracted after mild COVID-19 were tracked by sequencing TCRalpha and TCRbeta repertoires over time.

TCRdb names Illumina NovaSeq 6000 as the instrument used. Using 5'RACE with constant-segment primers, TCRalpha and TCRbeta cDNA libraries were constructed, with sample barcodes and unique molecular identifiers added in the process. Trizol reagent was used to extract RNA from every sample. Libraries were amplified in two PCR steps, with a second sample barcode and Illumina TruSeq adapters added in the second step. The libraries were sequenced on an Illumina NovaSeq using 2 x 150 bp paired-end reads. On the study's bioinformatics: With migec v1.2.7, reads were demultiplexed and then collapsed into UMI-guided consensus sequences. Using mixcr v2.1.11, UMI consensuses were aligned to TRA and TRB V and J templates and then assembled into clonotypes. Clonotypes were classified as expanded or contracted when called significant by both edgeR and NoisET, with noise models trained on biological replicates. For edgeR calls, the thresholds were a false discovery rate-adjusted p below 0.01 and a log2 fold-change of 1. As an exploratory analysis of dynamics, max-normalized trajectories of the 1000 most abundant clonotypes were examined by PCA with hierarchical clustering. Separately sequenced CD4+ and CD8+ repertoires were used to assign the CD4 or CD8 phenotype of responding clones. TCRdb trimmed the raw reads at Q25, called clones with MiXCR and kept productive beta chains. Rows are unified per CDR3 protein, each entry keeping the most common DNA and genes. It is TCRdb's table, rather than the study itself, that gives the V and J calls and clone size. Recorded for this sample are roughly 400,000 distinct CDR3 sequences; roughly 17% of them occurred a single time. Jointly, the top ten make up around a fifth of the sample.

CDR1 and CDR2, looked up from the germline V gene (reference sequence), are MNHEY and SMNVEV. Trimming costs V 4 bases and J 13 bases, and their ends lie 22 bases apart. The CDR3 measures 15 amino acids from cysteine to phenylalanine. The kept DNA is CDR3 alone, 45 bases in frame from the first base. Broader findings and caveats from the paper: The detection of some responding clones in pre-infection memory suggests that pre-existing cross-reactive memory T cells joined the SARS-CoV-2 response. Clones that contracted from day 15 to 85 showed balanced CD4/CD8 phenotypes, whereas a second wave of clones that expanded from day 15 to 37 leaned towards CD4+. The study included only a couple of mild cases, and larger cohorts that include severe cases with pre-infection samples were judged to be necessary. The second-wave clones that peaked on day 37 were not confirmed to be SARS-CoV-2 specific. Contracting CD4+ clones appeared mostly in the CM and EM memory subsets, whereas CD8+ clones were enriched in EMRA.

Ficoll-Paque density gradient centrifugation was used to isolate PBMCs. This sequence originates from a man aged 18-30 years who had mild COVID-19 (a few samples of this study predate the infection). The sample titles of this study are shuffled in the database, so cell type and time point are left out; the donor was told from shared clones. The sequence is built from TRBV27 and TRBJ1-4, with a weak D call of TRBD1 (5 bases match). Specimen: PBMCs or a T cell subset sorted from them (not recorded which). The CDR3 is CASSSGPQNPKRLFF. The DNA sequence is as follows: TGTGCCAGCAGTTCGGGACCGCAGAACCCTAAGCGACTGTTTTTT. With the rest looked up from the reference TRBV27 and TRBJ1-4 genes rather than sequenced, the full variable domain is EAQVTQNPRYLITVTGKKLTVTCSQNMNHEYMSWYRQDPGLGLRQIYYSMNVEVTDKGDVPEGYKVSRKEKRNFPLILESPSPNQTSLYFCASSSGPQNPKRLFFGSGTQLSVL.